The rows below give T cell receptor beta chains drawn from one sample of a study of response to subunit inactivated influenza vaccine. MiXCR was run by TCRdb on the RT-PCR reads, yielding one entry per CDR3 protein. There are about 830,000 distinct CDR3 sequences in the sample; approximately 17% occur only once, and roughly a tenth lies in the top ten. This specimen consisted of PBMCs from blood, obtained less than 6 days after vaccination. The receptors originated from a man aged 45-65 years who received an inactivated influenza vaccine. Both conserved end residues are part of each CDR3. A D gene is named only where the DNA matches it firmly. Clone sizes are given selectively: once, few, many, or a class where the clone is expanded.

size,J,D,V,CDR3,DNA
many,TRBJ2-1,-,TRBV11-2,CASSPRAQQGYFGRYNEQFF,TGTGCCAGCAGCCCCCGAGCACAACAGGGTTATTTTGGAAGGTACAATGAGCAGTTCTTC
many,TRBJ2-5,TRBD2,TRBV24-1,CATSDAGLAGGETQYF,TGTGCCACCAGTGATGCTGGACTAGCGGGAGGAGAGACCCAGTACTTC
-,TRBJ2-1,-,TRBV4-3,CASSQDAASYNEQFF,TGCGCCAGCAGCCAAGACGCTGCTTCCTACAATGAGCAGTTCTTC
-,TRBJ2-1,TRBD2,TRBV28,CASSLGLAGGVIEQFF,TGTGCCAGCAGTTTAGGACTAGCGGGAGGAGTGATTGAGCAGTTCTTC
-,TRBJ2-1,-,TRBV15,CATSREYRSSYNEQFF,TGTGCCACCAGCAGAGAGTACCGGAGCTCCTACAATGAGCAGTTCTTC
-,TRBJ1-1,-,TRBV18,CASSPYPGLNTEAFF,TGTGCCAGCTCACCATACCCGGGGCTGAACACTGAAGCTTTCTTT
-,TRBJ2-3,-,TRBV5-6,CASSLGWSGTTDTQYF,TGTGCCAGCAGCTTGGGGTGGAGTGGAACCACAGATACGCAGTATTTT
few,TRBJ2-6,-,TRBV20-1,CSARSLRDLQTF,TGCAGTGCTAGGAGCCTTCGGGACCTTCAGACTTTC
few,TRBJ1-3,-,TRBV20-1,CSSAGSAGNTIYF,TGCAGTTCAGCCGGGAGCGCTGGAAACACCATATATTTT
many,TRBJ2-3,-,TRBV7-6,CASSLGGDTDTQYF,TGTGCCAGCAGCTTAGGGGGTGACACAGATACGCAGTATTTT
few,TRBJ2-1,TRBD2,TRBV4-2,CASTWTSGRERGYNEQFF,TGTGCCAGCACCTGGACTAGCGGGAGGGAAAGGGGATACAATGAGCAGTTCTTC
-,TRBJ1-2,-,TRBV7-9,CASIQDSPGGYGYTF,TGTGCCAGCATCCAGGACAGCCCCGGCGGCTATGGCTACACCTTC
-,TRBJ1-5,-,TRBV20-1,CSARAEGLGNQPQHF,TGCAGTGCTAGGGCGGAGGGGTTGGGGAATCAGCCCCAGCATTTT
-,TRBJ2-1,-,TRBV5-1,CASSLPGGNKFYNEQFF,TGCGCCAGCAGCTTACCTGGGGGCAATAAGTTCTACAATGAGCAGTTCTTC
-,TRBJ2-7,TRBD1,TRBV20-1,CSARYKTGSYEQYF,TGCAGTGCTAGATATAAGACAGGGTCCTACGAGCAGTACTTC
-,TRBJ2-1,-,TRBV5-1,CASGLGPNNEQFF,TGCGCCAGCGGCTTGGGACCAAACAATGAGCAGTTCTTC
-,TRBJ2-5,TRBD1,TRBV7-6,CASSSTGYGETQYF,TGTGCCAGCAGCTCGACAGGGTATGGAGAGACCCAGTACTTC
many,TRBJ2-1,TRBD2,TRBV20-1,CSARDAAGGSYNEQFF,TGCAGTGCTAGAGATGCGGCGGGAGGGTCTTACAATGAGCAGTTCTTC
few,TRBJ2-6,-,TRBV20-1,CSAYRETGANVLTF,TGCAGTGCTTACAGGGAGACTGGGGCCAACGTCCTGACTTTC
-,TRBJ2-1,-,TRBV29-1,CSGGAVLGWTGNEQFF,TGCAGCGGCGGCGCGGTACTAGGATGGACCGGCAATGAGCAGTTCTTC
-,TRBJ2-5,-,TRBV20-1,CSASFPLIAAQYF,TGCAGTGCTAGTTTCCCACTGATCGCGGCCCAGTACTTC